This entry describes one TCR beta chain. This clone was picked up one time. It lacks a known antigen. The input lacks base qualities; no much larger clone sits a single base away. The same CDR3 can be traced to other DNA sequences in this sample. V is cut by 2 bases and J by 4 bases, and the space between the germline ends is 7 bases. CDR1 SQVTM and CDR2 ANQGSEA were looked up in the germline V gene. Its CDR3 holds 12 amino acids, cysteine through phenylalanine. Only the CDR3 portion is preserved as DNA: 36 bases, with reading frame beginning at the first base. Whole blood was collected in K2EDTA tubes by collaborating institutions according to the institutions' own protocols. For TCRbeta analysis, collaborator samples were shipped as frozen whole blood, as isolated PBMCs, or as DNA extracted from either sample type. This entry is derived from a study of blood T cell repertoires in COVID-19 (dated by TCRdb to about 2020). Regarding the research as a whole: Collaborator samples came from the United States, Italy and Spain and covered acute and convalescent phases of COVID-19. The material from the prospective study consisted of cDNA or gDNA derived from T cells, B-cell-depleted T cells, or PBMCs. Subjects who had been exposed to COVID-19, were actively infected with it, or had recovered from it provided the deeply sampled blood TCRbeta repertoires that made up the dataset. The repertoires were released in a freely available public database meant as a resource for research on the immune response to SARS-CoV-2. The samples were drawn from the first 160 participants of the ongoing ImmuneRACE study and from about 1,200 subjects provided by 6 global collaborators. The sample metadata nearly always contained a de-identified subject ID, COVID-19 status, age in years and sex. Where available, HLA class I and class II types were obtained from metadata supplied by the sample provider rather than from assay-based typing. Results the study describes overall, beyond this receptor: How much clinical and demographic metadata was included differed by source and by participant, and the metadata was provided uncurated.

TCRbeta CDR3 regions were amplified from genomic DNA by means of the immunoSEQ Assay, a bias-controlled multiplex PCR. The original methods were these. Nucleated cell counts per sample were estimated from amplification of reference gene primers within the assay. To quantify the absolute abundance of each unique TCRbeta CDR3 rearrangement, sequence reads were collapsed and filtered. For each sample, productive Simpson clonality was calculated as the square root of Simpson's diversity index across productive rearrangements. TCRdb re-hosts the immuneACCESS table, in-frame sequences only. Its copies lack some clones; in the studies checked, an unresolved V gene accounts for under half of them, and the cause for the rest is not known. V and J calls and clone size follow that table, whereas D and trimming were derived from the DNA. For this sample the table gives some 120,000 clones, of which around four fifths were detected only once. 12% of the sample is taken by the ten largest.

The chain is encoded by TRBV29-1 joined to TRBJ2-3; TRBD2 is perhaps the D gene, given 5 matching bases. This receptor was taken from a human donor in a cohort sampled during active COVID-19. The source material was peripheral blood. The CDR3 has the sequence CSVELASDTQYF. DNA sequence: TGCAGCGTTGAACTAGCTTCAGATACGCAGTATTTT.